The sequence of this TCR beta chain was determined in a study of Ad26.COV2.S vaccination and SARS-CoV-2 variants. Study background: As a participant in COV1001, the donor was in the Ad26.COV2.S trial arm. Ad26.COV2.S, an intramuscular injection, was given once or twice 56 days apart.

Points on this clone: What it binds is unknown.

Clones were read by immunoSEQ multiplex PCR, and TCRdb kept only the in-frame ones, dropping some. The profile covers around 300,000 clones, with roughly 91% appearing a single time and about 5% taken by the ten largest. Described treatment: roughly 19 received Ad26.COV2.S at low or high dose, single or two shots; roughly 5 received placebo; per-sample allocation not given. Day 63 after the first vaccine or placebo injection was the time point for sampling. Overall study findings and caveats: Analyses that measured TCR breadth and depth may have underestimated total T cell responses.

This clonotype was obtained from a person aged 18 to 59 who received the Ad26.COV2.S COVID-19 vaccine or a placebo. The specimen comprised peripheral blood, sampled in a trial of Ad26.COV2.S vaccine versus placebo.

CDR3 DNA sequence: TGTGCCAGCTTAGGACGAGGGGGCTCCTACGAGCAGTACTTC. Amino acid sequence: CASLGRGGSYEQYF. The V call is TRBV28, the J call TRBJ2-7, with TRBD1 as a possible D gene (6 bases). V was trimmed by 8 bases and J by 0 bases, leaving 14 bases between them. CDR1 MDHEN and CDR2 SYDVKM come from the germline V gene. The length of the CDR3 is 14 residues.